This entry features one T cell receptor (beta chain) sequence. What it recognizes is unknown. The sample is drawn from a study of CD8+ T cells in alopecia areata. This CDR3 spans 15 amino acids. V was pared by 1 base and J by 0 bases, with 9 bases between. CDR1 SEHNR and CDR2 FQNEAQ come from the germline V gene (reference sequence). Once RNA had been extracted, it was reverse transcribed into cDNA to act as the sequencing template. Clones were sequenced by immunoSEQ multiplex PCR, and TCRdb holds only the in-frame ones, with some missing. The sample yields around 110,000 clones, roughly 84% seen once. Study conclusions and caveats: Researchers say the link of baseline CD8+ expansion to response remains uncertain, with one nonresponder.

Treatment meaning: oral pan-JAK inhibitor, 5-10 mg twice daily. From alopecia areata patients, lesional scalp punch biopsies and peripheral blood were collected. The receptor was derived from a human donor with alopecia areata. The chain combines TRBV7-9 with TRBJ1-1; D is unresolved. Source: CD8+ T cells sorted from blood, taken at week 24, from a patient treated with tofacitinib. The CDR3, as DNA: TGTGCCAGCAGCTTAGACCCGGGCATGAACACTGAAGCTTTCTTT. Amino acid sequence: CASSLDPGMNTEAFF.